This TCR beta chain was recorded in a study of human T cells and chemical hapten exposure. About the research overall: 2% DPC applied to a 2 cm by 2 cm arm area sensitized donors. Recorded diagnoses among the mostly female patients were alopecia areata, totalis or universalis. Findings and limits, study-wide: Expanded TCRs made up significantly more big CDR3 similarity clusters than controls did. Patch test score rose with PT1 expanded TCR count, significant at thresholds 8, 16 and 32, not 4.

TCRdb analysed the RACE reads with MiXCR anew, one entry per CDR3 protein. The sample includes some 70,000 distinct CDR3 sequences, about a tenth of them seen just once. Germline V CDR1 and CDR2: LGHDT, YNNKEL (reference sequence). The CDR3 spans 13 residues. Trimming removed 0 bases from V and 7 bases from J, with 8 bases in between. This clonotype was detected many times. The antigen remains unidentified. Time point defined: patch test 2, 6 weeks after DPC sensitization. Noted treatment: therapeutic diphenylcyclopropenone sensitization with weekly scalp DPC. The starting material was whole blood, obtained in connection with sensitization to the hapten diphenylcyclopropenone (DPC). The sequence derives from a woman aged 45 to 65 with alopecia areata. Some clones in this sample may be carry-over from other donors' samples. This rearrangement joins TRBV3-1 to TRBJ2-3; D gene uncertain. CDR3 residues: CASSQDFPNTQYF. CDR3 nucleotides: TGTGCCAGCAGCCAAGATTTCCCCAATACGCAGTATTTT.